Presented here are 13 T cell receptor beta chains from one specimen sequenced in a study of blood T cell repertoires in COVID-19. The data were produced by immunoSEQ multiplex PCR, yet TCRdb's version contains in-frame clones alone and is incomplete. The repertoire consists of approximately 180,000 clones, with approximately 85% occurring once and the leading ten covering 10% to 11%. The sequenced sample was peripheral blood. Every receptor here comes from a human donor with active or convalescent COVID-19. The donor label of this sample is uncertain.

The chain uses TRBV11-2 and TRBJ2-3; possible D gene TRBD2, 6 bases. V lost 5 bases to trimming and J lost 6 bases, with 21 bases between them. The V gene's germline CDR1 is SGHAT and CDR2 FQNNGV. The CDR3 is made up of 16 amino acids. CDR3 protein: CASSPGTWASGDTQYF. DNA of the CDR3: TGTGCCAGCAGCCCGGGGACTTGGGCTAGTGGGGATACGCAGTATTTT.

This sequence joins TRBV5-1 and TRBJ2-7; 8 bases map to TRBD1. The CDR3 has 14 residues. Looked up from germline, CDR1 is SGHRS and CDR2 is YFSETQ. J was trimmed by 1 base and V by 4 bases; bases with no gene match: 4. The CDR3 region is CASSIGQGSYEQYF. The CDR3 DNA reads TGCGCCAGCAGCATCGGACAGGGATCCTACGAGCAGTACTTC.

The chain employs TRBV18 and TRBJ2-3, with 11 bases matching TRBD2. With V trimmed by 3 bases and J by 2 bases, 10 bases remained unmatched. The germline V gene has CDR1 KGHSH and CDR2 LQKENI. This CDR3 is 18 amino acids long. This chain's CDR3 is CASSPLPFSGRVTDTQYF. Here the CDR3 DNA reads TGTGCCAGCTCACCCCTGCCCTTTAGCGGGAGGGTCACAGATACGCAGTATTTT.

The chain recombines TRBV18 with TRBJ1-1; 10 nucleotides line up with TRBD1. The CDR3 has 16 residues. From germline, CDR1 is KGHSH and CDR2 LQKENI. The V and J ends lost 5 bases and 5 bases, in that order; junction bases with no gene match: 11. The CDR3 coding sequence is TGTGCCAGCTCAAATGCACCCAGGACAGGGGGGACTGAAGCTTTCTTT. It is translated as CASSNAPRTGGTEAFF.

The V gene is TRBV29-1, the J gene TRBJ2-7; D perhaps matches TRBD1 (6 bases). The CDR3 extends over 12 amino acids. V lost 1 base, J lost 3 bases, and 7 bases lay in between. Germline loops: CDR1 SQVTM, CDR2 ANQGSEA. CDR3 in DNA: TGCAGCGTTGAAGTACAGGGCTACGAGCAGTACTTC. This encodes CSVEVQGYEQYF.

The V call is TRBV5-6, the J call TRBJ1-2; 10 bases line up with TRBD1. CDR3 length equals 15 residues. The V gene's germline CDR1 is SGHDT and CDR2 YYEEEE. V was pared by 2 bases and J by 3 bases, with 4 bases of the junction left unmatched. In DNA, the CDR3 is TGTGCCAGCAGCTTTACCGGGACAGGGGACTATGGCTACACCTTC. This encodes CASSFTGTGDYGYTF.

V and J are TRBV5-4 and TRBJ1-2; D is unclear. CDR1 and CDR2 from the germline V gene are SGHNT and YYREEE (reference sequence). CDR3 length: 14 amino acids. Trimming left V 5 bases short and J 8 bases short, with 19 bases between. In nucleotides, the CDR3 is TGTGCCAGCAGTCCAGAGGGCGCGACGTCCGGCTACACCTTC. It encodes CASSPEGATSGYTF.

V usage is TRBV11-2 and J usage is TRBJ2-3; TRBD2 matches 8 bases. The CDR3 sequence is 17 residues long. Per the germline V gene, CDR1 is SGHAT and CDR2 is FQNNGV. The V gene end was trimmed by 5 bases and the J gene end by 0 bases; junction bases not matched to a gene: 10. CDR3 sequence reads: CASSPWGSGASTDTQYF. In nucleotides, the CDR3 is TGTGCCAGCAGCCCCTGGGGTAGCGGGGCTAGCACAGATACGCAGTATTTT.

As regards this clone: The junction departs from the called germline gene at one end, perhaps through a read error. The rearrangement links TRBV5-1 to TRBJ2-2; TRBD2 matches at 7 bases. The CDR3 contains 14 residues. Germline CDR1 reads SGHRS; CDR2 reads YFSETQ. Here the CDR3 reads CASSFSGNAGELFF. The CDR3 DNA reads TGCGCCAGCAGCTTCAGCGGGAACGCCGGGGAGCTGTTTTTT.

V gene TRBV11-3 combines with J gene TRBJ2-7; D is perhaps TRBD2 (7 bases). Germline CDR1 SGHNT, CDR2 YENEEA. Trimming cost V 3 bases and J 3 bases, with 12 bases left between them. The CDR3 runs 14 residues. In DNA, the CDR3 is TGTGCCAGCAGCTTTGAGGGGGGGCACTACGAGCAGTACTTC. It translates to CASSFEGGHYEQYF. Variable domain in full (rest from reference TRBV11-3 and TRBJ2-7): EAGVVQSPRYKIIEKKQPVAFWCNPISGHNTLYWYLQNLGQGPELLIRYENEEAVDDSQLPKDRFSAERLKGVDSTLKIQPAELGDSAVYLCASSFEGGHYEQYFGPGTRLTVT.

The chain carries TRBV5-1 and TRBJ2-1, with TRBD1 identical over 7 bases. The germline V gene has CDR1 SGHRS and CDR2 YFSETQ. J was trimmed by 2 bases and V by 6 bases; bases with no gene match: 2. CDR3 size: 13 residues. The CDR3 DNA reads TGCGCCAGCACAGGGACAGCCTACAATGAGCAGTTCTTC. Amino acids: CASTGTAYNEQFF.

The chain uses TRBV5-8 and TRBJ2-2; 13 bases line up with TRBD2. There are 16 residues in the CDR3. The V gene's germline CDR1 is SGHTS and CDR2 YDEGEE. After removal of 5 bases from V and 6 bases from J, the junction contained 7 bases not matched to a gene. The CDR3 region is CASRVRTSGSSGELFF. The CDR3 bases are TGTGCCAGCAGGGTCCGGACTAGCGGGAGTTCCGGGGAGCTGTTTTTT.

The chain employs TRBV27 and TRBJ2-1; 9 bases match TRBD1. The CDR3 consists of 13 residues. Germline CDR1 MNHEY, CDR2 SMNVEV (reference sequence). The trim removed 5 bases at V and 8 bases at J, leaving 4 bases unmatched. CDR3 in DNA: TGTGCCAGCAGTCCCACAGGGGGCCATGAGCAGTTCTTC. This sequence encodes CASSPTGGHEQFF.